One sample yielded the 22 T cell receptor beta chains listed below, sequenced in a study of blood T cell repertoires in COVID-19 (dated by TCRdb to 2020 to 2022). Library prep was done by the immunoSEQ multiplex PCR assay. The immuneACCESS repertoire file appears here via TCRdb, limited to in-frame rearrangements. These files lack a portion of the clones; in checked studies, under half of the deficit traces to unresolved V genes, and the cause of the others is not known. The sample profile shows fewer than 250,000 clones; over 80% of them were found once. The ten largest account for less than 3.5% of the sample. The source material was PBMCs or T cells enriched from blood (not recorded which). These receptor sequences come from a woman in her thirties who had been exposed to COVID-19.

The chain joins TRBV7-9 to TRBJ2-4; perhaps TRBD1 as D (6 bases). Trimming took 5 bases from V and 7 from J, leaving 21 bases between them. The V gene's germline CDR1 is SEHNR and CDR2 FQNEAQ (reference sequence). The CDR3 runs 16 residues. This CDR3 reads CASSPDGVGGHNIQYF. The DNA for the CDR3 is TGTGCCAGCAGCCCAGATGGTGTTGGGGGCCACAACATTCAGTACTTC.

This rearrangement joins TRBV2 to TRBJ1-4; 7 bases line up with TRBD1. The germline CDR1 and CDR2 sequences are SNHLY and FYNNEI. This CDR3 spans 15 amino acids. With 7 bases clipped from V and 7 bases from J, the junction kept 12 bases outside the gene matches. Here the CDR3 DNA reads TGTGCCAGCACCGGGACAGTGGGAGGAGGTGAAAAACTGTTTTTT. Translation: CASTGTVGGGEKLFF.

CDR3 sequence: CATTGESNSPLHF. DNA for the CDR3: TGTGCCACCACGGGGGAATCTAATTCACCCCTCCACTTT. This chain joins TRBV6-5 and TRBJ1-6, with D maybe TRBD1 (5 bases). This CDR3 is 13 amino acids long. V lost 10 bases and J 6 bases, leaving 13 bases between the germline ends. Per germline, CDR1 MNHEY and CDR2 SVGAGI.

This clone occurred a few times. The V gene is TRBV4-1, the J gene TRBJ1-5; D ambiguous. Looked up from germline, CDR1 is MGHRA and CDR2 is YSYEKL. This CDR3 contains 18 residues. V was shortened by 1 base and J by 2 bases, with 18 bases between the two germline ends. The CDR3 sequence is CASSQVFRRRVGNQPQHF. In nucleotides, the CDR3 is TGCGCCAGCAGCCAAGTTTTCAGGAGGCGCGTGGGCAATCAGCCCCAGCATTTT.

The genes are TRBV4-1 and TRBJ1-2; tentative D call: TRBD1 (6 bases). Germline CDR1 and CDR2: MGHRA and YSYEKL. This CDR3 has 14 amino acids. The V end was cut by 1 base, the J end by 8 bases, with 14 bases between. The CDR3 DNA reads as TGCGCCAGCAGCCAAGTTGGGGCAGGGGACGGCTACACCTTC. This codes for CASSQVGAGDGYTF.

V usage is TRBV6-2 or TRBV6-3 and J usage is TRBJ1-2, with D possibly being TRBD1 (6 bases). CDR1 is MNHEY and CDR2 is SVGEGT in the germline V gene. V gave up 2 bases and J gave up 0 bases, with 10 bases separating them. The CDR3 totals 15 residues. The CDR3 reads CASSYPTGANYGYTF. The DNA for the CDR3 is TGTGCCAGCAGTTACCCGACAGGAGCTAACTATGGCTACACCTTC.

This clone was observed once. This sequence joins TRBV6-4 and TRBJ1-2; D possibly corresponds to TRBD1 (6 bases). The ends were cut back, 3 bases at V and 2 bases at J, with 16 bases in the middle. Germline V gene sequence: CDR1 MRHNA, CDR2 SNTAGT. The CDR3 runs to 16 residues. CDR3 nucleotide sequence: TGTGCCAGCAGTGAAGAGGCAGGGGAGGGAAACTATGGCTACACCTTC. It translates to CASSEEAGEGNYGYTF.

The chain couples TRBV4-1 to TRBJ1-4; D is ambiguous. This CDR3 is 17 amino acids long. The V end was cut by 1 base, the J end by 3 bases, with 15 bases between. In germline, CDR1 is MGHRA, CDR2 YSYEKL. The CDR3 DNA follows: TGCGCCAGCAGCCAAGTCCCAGCGGGGAGGGCTAATGAAAAACTGTTTTTT. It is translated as CASSQVPAGRANEKLFF.

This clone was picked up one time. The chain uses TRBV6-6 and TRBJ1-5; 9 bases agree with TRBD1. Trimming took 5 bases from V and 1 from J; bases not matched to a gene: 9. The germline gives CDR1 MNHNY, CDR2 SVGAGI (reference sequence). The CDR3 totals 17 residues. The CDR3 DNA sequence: TGTGCCAGCAGTCCTAACAGGGGGCGCGGGAGCAATCAGCCCCAGCATTTT. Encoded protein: CASSPNRGRGSNQPQHF.

The CDR3 protein is CASSEVVYQPQHF. The CDR3 DNA reads as TGTGCCAGCAGTGAAGTAGTATATCAGCCCCAGCATTTT. This chain connects TRBV6-1 to TRBJ1-5, with unresolved D. Deletions cut 1 base from V and 5 bases from J, with 6 bases between. The CDR3 contains 13 residues. Looked up from germline, CDR1 is MNHNS and CDR2 is SASEGT.

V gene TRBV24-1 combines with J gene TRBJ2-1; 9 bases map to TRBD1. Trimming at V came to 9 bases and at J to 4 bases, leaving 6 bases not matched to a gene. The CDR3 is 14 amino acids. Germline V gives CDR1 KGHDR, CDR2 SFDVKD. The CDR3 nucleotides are TGTGCCACCGATACGGGACAGGGATACAATGAGCAGTTCTTC. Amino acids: CATDTGQGYNEQFF.

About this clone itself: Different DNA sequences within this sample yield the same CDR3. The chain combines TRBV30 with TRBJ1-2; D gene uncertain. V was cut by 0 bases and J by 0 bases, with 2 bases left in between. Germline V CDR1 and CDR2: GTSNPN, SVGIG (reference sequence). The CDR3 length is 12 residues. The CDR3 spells CAWSVTNYGYTF. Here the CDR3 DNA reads TGTGCCTGGAGTGTTACTAACTATGGCTACACCTTC.

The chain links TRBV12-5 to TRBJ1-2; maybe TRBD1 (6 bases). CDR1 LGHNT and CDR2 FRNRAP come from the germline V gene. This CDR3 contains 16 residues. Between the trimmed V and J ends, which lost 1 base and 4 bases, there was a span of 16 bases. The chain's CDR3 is CASGLDPGQGGYGYTF. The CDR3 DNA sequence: TGTGCTAGTGGTTTGGACCCCGGACAAGGGGGCTATGGCTACACCTTC.

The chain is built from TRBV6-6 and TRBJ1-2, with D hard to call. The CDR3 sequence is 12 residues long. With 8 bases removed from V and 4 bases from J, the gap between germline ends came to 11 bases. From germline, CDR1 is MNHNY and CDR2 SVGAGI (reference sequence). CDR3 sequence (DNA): TGTGCCAGCGGAGGACGGTTCTATGGCTACACCTTC. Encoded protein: CASGGRFYGYTF.

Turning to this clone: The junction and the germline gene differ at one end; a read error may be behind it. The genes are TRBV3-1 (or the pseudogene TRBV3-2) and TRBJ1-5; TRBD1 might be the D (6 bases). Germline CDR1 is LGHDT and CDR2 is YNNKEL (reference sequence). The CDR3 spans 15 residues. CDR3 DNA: TGTGCCAGCAGTCAAGTGGCAGGGGTCGGGCAGCCCCAGCATTTT. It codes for CASSQVAGVGQPQHF.

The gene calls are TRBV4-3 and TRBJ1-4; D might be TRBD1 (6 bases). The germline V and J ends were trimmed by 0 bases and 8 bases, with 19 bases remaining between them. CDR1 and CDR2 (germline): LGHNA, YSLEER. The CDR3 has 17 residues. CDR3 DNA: TGCGCCAGCAGCCAAGAAGGGATGACAGGAGGAAAGGAAAAACTGTTTTTT. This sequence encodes CASSQEGMTGGKEKLFF.

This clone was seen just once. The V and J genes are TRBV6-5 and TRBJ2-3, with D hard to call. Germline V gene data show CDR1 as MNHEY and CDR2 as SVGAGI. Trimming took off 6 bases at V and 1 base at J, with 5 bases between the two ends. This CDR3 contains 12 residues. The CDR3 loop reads CASRRGTDTQYF. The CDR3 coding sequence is TGTGCCAGCAGACGGGGCACAGATACGCAGTATTTT.

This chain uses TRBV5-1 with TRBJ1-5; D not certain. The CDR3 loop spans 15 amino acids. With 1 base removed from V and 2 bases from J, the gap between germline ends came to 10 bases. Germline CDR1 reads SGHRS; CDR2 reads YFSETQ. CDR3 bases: TGCGCCAGCAGCTTGACCGGGTCAGGCAATCAGCCCCAGCATTTT. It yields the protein CASSLTGSGNQPQHF.

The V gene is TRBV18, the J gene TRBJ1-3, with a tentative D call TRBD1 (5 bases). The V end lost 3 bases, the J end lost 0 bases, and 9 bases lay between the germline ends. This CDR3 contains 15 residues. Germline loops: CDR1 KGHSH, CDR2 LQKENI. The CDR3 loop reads CASSPIGDSGNTIYF. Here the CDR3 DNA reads TGTGCCAGCTCACCCATAGGGGACTCTGGAAACACCATATATTTT.

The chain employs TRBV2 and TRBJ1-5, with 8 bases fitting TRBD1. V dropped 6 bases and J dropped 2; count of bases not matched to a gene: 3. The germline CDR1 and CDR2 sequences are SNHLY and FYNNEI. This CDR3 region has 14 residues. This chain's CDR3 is CASSEGQGNQPQHF. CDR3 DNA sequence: TGTGCCAGCAGCGAGGGACAGGGCAATCAGCCCCAGCATTTT.

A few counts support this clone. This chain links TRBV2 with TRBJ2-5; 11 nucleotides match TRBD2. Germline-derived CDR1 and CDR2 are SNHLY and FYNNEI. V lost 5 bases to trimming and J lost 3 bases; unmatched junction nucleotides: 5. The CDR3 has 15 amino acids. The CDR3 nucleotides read TGTGCCAGCAGTATAGCGGGGGGGCTTGAAGAGACCCAGTACTTC. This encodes CASSIAGGLEETQYF.

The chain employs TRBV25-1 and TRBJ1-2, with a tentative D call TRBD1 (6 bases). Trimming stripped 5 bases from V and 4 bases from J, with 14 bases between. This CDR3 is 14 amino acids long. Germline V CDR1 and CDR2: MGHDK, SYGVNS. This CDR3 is CASSLQGVGYGYTF. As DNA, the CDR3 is TGTGCCAGCAGTTTACAGGGCGTTGGCTATGGCTACACCTTC.